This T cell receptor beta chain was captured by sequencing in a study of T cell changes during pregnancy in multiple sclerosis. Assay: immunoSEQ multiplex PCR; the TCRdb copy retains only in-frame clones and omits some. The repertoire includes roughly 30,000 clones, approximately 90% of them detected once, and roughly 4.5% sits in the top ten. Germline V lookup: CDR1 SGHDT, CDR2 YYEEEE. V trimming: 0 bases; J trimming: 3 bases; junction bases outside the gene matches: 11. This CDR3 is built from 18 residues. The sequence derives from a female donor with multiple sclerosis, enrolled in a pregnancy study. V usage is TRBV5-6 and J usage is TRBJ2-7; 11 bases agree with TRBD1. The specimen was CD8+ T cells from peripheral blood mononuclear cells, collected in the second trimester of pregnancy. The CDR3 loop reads CASSLALMGQGEFYEQYF. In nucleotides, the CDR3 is TGTGCCAGCAGCTTGGCACTAATGGGACAGGGGGAATTCTACGAGCAGTACTTC.